Here is one T cell receptor beta chain with its context. Per the original methods: Estimated nucleated cell counts came from reference gene primer amplification. Profiling relied on immunoSEQ multiplex PCR, and the TCRdb table lists in-frame clones only, not all of them. The V and J calls and clone size are taken from that table; D and trimming were inferred from the DNA. The sample includes 180,000 or so clones, 88% of them seen just once. The data were obtained in a study of blood T cell repertoires in COVID-19. Across the whole study: Italy, Spain and the United States were the sources of the convalescent and acute COVID-19 samples. Sources were T cells, B-cell-depleted T cells, or PBMCs; the material itself was cDNA or gDNA.

Source material: peripheral blood. The TCR was taken from a man aged 18 to 35 with active or convalescent COVID-19.

The CDR3 nucleotides are TGCGCCAGCAGCTTGGGGGCCAGCCCCGCCACAGATACGCAGTATTTT. This encodes CASSLGASPATDTQYF. The chain is built from TRBV5-1 and TRBJ2-3; no definite D call. This CDR3 has 16 amino acids. V was cut by 0 bases and J by 2 bases, with 13 bases left in between. CDR1 SGHRS and CDR2 YFSETQ come from the germline V gene.